This TCR beta chain was observed in a study of T cell responses to AZD1222 COVID-19 vaccine. Points from the study as a whole: Unmutated regions of variants are reportedly targeted by nearly half of spike-specific TCRs.

The data were produced by immunoSEQ multiplex PCR, yet TCRdb's version contains in-frame clones alone and is incomplete. The sample holds under 85,000 clones, 88% seen once. The CDR3 runs 12 residues. Trimming removed 6 bases from V and 2 bases from J, with 6 bases in between. CDR1 and CDR2 from the germline V gene are MNHEY and SVGAGI. As for this clone: The antigen is not known.

This sample comprised peripheral blood, obtained on day 0 of MenACWY control vaccination. The chain combines TRBV6-5 with TRBJ2-3; D gene ambiguous. The receptor was derived from an adult in good health. The CDR3 here is CASRGNTDTQYF. As DNA, the CDR3 is TGTGCCAGCAGGGGTAACACAGATACGCAGTATTTT.